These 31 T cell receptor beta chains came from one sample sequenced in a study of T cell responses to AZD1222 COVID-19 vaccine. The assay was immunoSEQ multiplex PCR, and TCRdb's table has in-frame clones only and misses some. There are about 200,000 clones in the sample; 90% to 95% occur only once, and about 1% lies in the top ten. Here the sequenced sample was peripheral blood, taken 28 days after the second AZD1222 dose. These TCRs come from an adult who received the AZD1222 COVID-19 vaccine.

As DNA, the CDR3 is TGTGCCATCAAAACGGAAGAGACCCAGTACTTC. Encoded protein: CAIKTEETQYF. J is TRBJ2-5 and V is TRBV10-3; no reliable D call. V was shortened by 7 bases and J by 3 bases, with 6 bases between the two germline ends. The CDR3 runs 11 residues. Per the germline V gene, CDR1 is ENHRY and CDR2 is SYGVKD.

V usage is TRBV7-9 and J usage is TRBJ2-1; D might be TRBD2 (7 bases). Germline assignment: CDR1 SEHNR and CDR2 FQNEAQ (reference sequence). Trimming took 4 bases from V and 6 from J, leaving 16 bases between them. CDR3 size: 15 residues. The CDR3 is CASSSMGGGSNEQFF. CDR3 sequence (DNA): TGTGCCAGCAGCTCCATGGGAGGGGGGAGCAATGAGCAGTTCTTC.

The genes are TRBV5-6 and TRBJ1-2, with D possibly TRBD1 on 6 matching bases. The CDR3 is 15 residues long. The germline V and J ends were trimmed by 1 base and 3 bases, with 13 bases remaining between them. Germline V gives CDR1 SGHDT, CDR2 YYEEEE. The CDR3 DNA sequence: TGTGCCAGCAGCTTGCCTTCGGACAGTTACTATGGCTACACCTTC. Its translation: CASSLPSDSYYGYTF.

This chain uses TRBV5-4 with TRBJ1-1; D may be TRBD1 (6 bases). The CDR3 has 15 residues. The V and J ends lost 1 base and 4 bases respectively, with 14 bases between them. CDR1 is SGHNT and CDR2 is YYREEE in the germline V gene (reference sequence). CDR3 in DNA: TGTGCCAGCAGCTTGAAACCGGGGGCTGGCACTGAAGCTTTCTTT. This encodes CASSLKPGAGTEAFF.

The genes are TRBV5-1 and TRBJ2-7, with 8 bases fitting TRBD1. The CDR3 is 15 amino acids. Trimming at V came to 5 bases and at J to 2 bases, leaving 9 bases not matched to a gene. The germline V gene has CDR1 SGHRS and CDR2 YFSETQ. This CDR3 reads CASSNNPGQAYEQYF. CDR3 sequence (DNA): TGCGCCAGCAGTAATAACCCGGGACAGGCCTACGAGCAGTACTTC. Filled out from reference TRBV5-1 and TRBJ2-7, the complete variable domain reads KAGVTQTPRYLIKTRGQQVTLSCSPISGHRSVSWYQQTPGQGLQFLFEYFSETQRNKGNFPGRFSGRQFSNSRSEMNVSTLELGDSALYLCASSNNPGQAYEQYFGPGTRLTVT.

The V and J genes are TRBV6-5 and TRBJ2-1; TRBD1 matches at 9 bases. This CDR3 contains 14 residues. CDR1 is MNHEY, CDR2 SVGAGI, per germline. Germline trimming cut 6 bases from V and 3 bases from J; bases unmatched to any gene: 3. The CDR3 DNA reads TGTGCCAGCAGACCGGGACAGGGCTACAATGAGCAGTTCTTC. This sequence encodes CASRPGQGYNEQFF.

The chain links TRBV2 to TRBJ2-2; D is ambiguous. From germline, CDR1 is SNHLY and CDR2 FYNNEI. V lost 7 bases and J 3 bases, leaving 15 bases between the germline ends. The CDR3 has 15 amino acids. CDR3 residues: CASKLKGTDTGELFF. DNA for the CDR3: TGTGCCAGCAAGTTAAAGGGAACAGACACCGGGGAGCTGTTTTTT.

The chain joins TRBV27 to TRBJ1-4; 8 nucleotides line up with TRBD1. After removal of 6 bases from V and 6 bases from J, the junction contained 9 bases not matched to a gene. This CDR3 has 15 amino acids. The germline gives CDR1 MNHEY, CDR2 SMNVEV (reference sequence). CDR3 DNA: TGTGCCAGCAGCCCCCTAGGGACAGGACATGAAAAACTGTTTTTT. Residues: CASSPLGTGHEKLFF.

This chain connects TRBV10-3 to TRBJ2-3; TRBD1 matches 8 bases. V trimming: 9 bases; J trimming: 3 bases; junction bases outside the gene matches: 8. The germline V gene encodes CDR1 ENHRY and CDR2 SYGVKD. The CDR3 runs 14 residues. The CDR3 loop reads CAIHRGTGTDTQYF. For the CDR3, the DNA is TGTGCCATACACAGGGGGACCGGGACAGATACGCAGTATTTT.

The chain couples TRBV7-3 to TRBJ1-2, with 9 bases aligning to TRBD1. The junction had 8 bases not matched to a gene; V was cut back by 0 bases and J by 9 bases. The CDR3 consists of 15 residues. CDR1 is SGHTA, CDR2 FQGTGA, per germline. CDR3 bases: TGTGCCAGCAGCTTAACGACCGGGACAGGGACGCGCTACACCTTC. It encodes CASSLTTGTGTRYTF.

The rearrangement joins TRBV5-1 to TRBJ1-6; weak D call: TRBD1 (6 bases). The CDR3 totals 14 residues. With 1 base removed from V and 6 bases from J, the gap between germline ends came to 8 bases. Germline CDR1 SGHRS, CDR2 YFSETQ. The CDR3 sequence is CASSLRTVNSPLHF. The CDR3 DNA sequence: TGCGCCAGCAGCTTGAGGACAGTTAATTCACCCCTCCACTTT.

The CDR3 region has the DNA TGTGCCAGCAGCCAACGCTATGGCTACACCTTC. This gives the protein CASSQRYGYTF. The chain combines TRBV7-8 with TRBJ1-2; no clear D. V lost 5 bases and J lost 4, with 5 bases in between. CDR1 is SGHVS and CDR2 is FQNEAQ in the germline V gene. This CDR3 spans 11 amino acids.

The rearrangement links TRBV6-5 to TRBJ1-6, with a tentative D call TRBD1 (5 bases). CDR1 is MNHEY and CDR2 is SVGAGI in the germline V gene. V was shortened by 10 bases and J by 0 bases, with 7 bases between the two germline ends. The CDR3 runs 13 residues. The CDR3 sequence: CATRDSYNSPLHF. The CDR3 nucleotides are TGTGCCACCAGGGACTCCTATAATTCACCCCTCCACTTT.

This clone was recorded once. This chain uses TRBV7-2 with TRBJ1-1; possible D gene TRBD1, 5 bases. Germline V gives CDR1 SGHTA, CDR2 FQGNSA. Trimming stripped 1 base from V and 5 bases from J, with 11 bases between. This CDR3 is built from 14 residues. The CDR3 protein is CASSLGGGETEAFF. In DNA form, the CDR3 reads TGTGCCAGCAGCTTAGGCGGAGGGGAGACTGAAGCTTTCTTT.

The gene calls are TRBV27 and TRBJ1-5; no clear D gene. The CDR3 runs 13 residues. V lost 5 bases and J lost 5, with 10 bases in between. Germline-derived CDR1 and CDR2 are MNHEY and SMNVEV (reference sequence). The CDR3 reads CASSLKEYQPQHF. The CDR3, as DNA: TGTGCCAGCAGTCTGAAGGAATATCAGCCCCAGCATTTT.

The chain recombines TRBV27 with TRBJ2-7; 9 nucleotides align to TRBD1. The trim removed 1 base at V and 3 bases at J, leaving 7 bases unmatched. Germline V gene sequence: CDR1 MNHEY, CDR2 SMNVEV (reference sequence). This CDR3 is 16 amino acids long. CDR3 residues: CASSLLSPGQGYEQYF. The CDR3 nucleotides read TGTGCCAGCAGTTTATTATCTCCGGGACAGGGCTACGAGCAGTACTTC.

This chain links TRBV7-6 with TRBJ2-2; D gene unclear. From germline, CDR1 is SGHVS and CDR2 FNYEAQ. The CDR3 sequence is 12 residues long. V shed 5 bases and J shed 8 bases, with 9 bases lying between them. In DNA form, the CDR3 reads TGTGCCAGCAGCACCCCTGTGGGGGAGCTGTTTTTT. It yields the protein CASSTPVGELFF.

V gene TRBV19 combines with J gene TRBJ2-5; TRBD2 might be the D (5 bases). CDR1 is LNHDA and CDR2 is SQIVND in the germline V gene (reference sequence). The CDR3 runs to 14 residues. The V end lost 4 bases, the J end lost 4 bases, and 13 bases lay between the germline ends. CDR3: CASSKVYSGETQYF. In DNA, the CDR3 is TGTGCCAGTAGTAAGGTTTACAGCGGAGAGACCCAGTACTTC.

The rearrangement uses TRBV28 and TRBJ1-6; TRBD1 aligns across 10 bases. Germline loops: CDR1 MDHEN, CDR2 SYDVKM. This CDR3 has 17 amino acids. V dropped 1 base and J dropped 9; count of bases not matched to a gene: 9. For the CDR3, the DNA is TGTGCCAGCAGTTTATTATTTGGGGGACAGGGGATTTCACCCCTCCACTTT. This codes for CASSLLFGGQGISPLHF. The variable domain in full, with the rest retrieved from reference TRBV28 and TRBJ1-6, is DVKVTQSSRYLVKRTGEKVFLECVQDMDHENMFWYRQDPGLGLRLIYFSYDVKMKEKGDIPEGYSVSREKKERFSLILESASTNQTSMYLCASSLLFGGQGISPLHFGNGTRLTVT.

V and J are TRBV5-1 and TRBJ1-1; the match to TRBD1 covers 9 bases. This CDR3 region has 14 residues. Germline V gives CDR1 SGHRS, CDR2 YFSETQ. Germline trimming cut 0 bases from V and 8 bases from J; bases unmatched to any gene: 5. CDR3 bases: TGCGCCAGCAGCTTGGCGGGACAGGGAAACGAAGCTTTCTTT. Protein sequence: CASSLAGQGNEAFF. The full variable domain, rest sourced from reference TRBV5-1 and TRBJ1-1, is KAGVTQTPRYLIKTRGQQVTLSCSPISGHRSVSWYQQTPGQGLQFLFEYFSETQRNKGNFPGRFSGRQFSNSRSEMNVSTLELGDSALYLCASSLAGQGNEAFFGQGTRLTVV.

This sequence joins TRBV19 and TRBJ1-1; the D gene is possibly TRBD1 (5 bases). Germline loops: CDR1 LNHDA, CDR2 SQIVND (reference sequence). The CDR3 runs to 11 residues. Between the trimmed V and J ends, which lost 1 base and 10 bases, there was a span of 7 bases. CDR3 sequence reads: CASSIGGGAFF. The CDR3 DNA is TGTGCCAGTAGTATAGGGGGCGGAGCTTTCTTT.

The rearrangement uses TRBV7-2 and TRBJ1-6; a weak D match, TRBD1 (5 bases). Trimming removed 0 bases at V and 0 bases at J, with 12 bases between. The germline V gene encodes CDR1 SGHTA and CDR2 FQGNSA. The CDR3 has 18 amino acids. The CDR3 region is CASSLALKGSSYNSPLHF. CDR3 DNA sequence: TGTGCCAGCAGCTTAGCGCTTAAGGGGAGCTCCTATAATTCACCCCTCCACTTT.

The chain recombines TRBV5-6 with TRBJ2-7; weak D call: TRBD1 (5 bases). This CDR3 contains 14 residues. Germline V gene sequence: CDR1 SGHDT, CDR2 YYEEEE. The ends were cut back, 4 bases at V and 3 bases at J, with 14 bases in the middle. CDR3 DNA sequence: TGTGCCAGCAGCCTGCTCCAGGGAATCTACGAGCAGTACTTC. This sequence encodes CASSLLQGIYEQYF.

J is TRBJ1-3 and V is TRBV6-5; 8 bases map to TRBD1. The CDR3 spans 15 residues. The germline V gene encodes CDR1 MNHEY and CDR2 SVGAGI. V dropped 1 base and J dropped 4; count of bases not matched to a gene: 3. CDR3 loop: CASSYYRGGGNTIYF. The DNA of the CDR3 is TGTGCCAGCAGTTACTACAGGGGGGGAGGAAACACCATATATTTT.

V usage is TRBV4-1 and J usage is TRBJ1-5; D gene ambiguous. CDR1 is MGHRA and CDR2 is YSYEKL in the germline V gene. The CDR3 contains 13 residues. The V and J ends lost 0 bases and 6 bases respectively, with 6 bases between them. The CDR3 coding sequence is TGCGCCAGCAGCCAAGATAGAGGTCAGCCCCAGCATTTT. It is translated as CASSQDRGQPQHF.

CDR3 loop: CASSEQGALAKNIQYF. In DNA form, the CDR3 reads TGTGCCAGCAGTGAGCAGGGGGCCTTAGCCAAAAACATTCAGTACTTC. The chain is built from TRBV2 and TRBJ2-4, with TRBD1 identical over 8 bases. The germline gives CDR1 SNHLY, CDR2 FYNNEI. Unmatched junction bases numbered 4, after V lost 3 bases and J lost 0 bases. The CDR3 spans 16 residues.

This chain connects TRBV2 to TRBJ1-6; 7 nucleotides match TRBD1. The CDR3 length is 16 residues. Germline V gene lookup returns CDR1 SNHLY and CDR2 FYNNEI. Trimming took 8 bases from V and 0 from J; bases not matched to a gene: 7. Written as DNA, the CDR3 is TGTGCCAGCCGGCCGAGGGACAGCTCCTATAATTCACCCCTCCACTTT. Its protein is CASRPRDSSYNSPLHF.

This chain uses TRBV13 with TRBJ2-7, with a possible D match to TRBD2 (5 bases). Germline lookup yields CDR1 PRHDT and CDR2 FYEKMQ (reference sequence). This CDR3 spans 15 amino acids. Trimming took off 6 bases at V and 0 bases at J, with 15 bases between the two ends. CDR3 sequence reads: CASRLSGGRSYEQYF. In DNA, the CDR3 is TGTGCCAGCAGACTCTCGGGCGGGCGCTCCTACGAGCAGTACTTC.

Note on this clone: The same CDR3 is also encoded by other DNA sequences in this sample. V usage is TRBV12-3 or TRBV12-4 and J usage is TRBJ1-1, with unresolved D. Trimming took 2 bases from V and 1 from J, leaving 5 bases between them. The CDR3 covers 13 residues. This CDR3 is CASSLLENTEAFF. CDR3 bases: TGTGCCAGCAGTTTATTGGAGAACACTGAAGCTTTCTTT.

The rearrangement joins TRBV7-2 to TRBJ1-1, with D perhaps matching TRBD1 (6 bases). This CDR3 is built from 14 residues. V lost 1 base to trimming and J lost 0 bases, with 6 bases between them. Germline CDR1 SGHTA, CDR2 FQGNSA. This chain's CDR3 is CASSLDRVNTEAFF. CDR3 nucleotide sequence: TGTGCCAGCAGCTTAGACAGGGTGAACACTGAAGCTTTCTTT.

The CDR3 loop is CSVEITGPETQYF. In DNA form, the CDR3 reads TGCAGCGTTGAAATCACAGGCCCAGAGACCCAGTACTTC. The genes are TRBV29-1 and TRBJ2-5, with D perhaps TRBD1 (5 bases). The CDR3 contains 13 residues. Trimming took 2 bases from V and 4 from J, leaving 11 bases between them. The germline V gene encodes CDR1 SQVTM and CDR2 ANQGSEA.